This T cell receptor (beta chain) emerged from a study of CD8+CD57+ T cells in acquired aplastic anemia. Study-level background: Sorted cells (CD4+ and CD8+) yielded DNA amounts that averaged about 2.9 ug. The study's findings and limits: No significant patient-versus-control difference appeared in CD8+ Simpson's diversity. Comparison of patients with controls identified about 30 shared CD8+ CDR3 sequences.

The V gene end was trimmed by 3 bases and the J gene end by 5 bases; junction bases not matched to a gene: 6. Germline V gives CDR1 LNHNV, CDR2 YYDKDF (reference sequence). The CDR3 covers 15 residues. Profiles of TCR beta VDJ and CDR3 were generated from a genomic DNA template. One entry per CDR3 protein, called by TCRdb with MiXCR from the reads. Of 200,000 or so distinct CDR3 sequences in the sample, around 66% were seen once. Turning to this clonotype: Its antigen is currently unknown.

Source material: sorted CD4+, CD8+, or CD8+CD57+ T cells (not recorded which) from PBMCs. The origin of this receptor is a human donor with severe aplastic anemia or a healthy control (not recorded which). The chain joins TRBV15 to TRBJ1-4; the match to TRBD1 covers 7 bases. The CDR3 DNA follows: TGTGCCACCAGCAGCGACAGGGAGGGGAATGAAAAACTGTTTTTT. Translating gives CATSSDREGNEKLFF.